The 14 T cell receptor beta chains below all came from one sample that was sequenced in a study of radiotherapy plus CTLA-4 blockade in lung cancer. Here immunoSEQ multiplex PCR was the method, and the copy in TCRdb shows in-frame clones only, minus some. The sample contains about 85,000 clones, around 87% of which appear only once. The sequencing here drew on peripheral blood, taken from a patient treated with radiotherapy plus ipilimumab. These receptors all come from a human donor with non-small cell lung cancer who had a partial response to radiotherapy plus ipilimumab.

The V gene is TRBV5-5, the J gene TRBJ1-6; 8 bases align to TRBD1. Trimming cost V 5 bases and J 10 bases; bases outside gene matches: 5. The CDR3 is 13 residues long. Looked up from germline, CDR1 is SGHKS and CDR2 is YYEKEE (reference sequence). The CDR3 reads CASRDRVQSPLHF. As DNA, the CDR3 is TGTGCCAGCAGGGACAGGGTTCAGTCACCCCTCCACTTT.

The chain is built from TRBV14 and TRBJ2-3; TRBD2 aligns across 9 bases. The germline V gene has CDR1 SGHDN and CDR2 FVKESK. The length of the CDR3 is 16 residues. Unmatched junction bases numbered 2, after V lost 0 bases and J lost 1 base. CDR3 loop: CASSQDGGRGTDTQYF. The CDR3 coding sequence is TGTGCCAGCAGCCAAGATGGCGGGAGGGGCACAGATACGCAGTATTTT.

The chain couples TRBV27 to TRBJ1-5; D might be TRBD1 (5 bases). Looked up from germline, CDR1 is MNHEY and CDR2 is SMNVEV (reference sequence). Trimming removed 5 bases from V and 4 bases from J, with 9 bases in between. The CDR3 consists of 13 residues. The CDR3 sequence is CASSPQGNQPQHF. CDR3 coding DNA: TGTGCCAGCAGTCCTCAGGGAAATCAGCCCCAGCATTTT.

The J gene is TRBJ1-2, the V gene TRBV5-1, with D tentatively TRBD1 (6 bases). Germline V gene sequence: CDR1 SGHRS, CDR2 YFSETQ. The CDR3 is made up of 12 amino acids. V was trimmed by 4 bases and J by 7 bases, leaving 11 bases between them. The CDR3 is CASSRGIGGYTF. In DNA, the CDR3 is TGCGCCAGCAGCAGGGGGATAGGTGGCTACACCTTC.

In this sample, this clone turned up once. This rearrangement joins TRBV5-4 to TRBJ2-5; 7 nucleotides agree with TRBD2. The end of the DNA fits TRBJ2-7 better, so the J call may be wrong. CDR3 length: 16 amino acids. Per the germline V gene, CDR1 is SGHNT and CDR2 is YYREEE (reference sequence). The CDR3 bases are TGTGCCAGCAGCTGGGGGGGGAAGGCTGGCTCCTACGAGCAGTACTTC. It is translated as CASSWGGKAGSYEQYF.

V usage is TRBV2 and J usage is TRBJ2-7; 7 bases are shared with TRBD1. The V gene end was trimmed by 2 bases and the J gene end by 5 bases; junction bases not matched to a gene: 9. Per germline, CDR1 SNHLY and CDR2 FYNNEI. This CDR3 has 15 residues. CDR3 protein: CASSETRDSRDEQYF. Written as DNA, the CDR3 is TGTGCCAGCAGTGAAACTCGGGACAGCCGCGACGAGCAGTACTTC.

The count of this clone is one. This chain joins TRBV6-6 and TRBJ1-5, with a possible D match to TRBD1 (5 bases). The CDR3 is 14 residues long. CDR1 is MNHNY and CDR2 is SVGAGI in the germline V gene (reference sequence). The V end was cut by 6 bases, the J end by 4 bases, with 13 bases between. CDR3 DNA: TGTGCCAGCAGACACGGGGGTCCTAATCAGCCCCAGCATTTT. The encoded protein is CASRHGGPNQPQHF.

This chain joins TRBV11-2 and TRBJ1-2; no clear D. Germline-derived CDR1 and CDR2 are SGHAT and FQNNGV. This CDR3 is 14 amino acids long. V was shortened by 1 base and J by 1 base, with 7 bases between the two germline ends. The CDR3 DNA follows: TGTGCCAGCAGCTTAGGAGATTTTAACTATGGCTACACCTTC. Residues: CASSLGDFNYGYTF.

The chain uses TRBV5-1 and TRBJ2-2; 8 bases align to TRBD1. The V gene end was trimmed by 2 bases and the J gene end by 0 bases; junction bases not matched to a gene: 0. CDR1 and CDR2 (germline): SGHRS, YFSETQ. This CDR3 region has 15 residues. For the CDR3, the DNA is TGCGCCAGCAGCTTACAGGGGGCGAACACCGGGGAGCTGTTTTTT. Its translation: CASSLQGANTGELFF.

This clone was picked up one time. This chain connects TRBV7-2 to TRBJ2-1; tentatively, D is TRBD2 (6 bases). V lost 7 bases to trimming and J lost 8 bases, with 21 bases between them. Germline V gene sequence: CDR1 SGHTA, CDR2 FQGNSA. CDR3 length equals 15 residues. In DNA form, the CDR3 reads TGTGCCAGCAACGCGGGCGGCGGGAACGTCTATGAGCAGTTCTTC. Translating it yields CASNAGGGNVYEQFF.

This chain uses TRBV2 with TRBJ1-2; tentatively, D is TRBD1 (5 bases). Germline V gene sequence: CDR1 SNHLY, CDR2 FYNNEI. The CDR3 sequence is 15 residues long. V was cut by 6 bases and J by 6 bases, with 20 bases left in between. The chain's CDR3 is CASRDSGGFGHGYTF. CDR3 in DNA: TGTGCCAGCAGGGATTCCGGGGGGTTTGGCCATGGCTACACCTTC.

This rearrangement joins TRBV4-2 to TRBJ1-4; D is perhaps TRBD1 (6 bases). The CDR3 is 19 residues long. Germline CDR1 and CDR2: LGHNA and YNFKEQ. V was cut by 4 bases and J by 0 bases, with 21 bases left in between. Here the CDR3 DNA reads TGTGCCAGCAGCCCCGAGGGGGTCAGGGCCGCATCAACTAATGAAAAACTGTTTTTT. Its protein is CASSPEGVRAASTNEKLFF.

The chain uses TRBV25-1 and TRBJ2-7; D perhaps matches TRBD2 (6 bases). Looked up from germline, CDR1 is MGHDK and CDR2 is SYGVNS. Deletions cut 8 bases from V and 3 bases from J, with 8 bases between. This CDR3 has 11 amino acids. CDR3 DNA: TGTGCCAGCGGGGACTTCTACGAGCAGTACTTC. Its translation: CASGDFYEQYF.

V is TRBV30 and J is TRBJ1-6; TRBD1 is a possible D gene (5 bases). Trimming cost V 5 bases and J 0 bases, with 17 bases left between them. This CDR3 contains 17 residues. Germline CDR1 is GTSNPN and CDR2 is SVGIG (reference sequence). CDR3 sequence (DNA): TGTGCCTGGCTTAGGGGAACCGGGGGCTCCTATAATTCACCCCTCCACTTT. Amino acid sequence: CAWLRGTGGSYNSPLHF.